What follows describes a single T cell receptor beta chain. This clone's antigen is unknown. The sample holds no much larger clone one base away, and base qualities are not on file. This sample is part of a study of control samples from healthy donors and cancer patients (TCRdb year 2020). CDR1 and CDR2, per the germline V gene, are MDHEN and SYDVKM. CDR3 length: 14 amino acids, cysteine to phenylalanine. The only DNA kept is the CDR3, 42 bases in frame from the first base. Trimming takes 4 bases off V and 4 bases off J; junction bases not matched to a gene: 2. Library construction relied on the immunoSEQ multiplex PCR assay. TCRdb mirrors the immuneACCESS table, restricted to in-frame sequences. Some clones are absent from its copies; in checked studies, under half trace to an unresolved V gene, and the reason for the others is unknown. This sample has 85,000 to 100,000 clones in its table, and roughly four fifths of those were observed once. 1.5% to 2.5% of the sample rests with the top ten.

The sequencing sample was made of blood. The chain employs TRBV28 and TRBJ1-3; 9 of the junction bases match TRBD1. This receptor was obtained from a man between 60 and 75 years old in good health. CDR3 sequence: CASSWGTGGNTIYF. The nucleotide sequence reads TGTGCCAGCAGTTGGGGGACAGGGGGAAACACCATATATTTT.